What follows are 24 T cell receptor beta chains derived from one specimen sequenced in a study of blood T cells in healthy people across ages. Using a J-beta primer mix together with a sample-barcoded 5' primer, a second PCR was run for about 7 to 12 cycles. Each CDR3 protein gets one entry after TCRdb re-called the 5' RACE reads with MiXCR. This sample has some 900,000 distinct CDR3 sequences, with approximately 49% found just once. Sequenced: blood. The receptors shown here come from a man aged 25-45 years in good health.

The chain recombines TRBV7-6 with TRBJ1-2, with unresolved D. This CDR3 comprises 15 residues. Per germline, CDR1 SGHVS and CDR2 FNYEAQ. Trimming shortened V by 5 bases and J by 4 bases, and 17 bases separated the two germline ends. The CDR3 region is CASSPGEGGVYGYTF. CDR3 bases: TGTGCCAGCAGCCCTGGGGAGGGCGGGGTCTATGGCTACACCTTC.

This clonotype came up a few times. V gene TRBV28 combines with J gene TRBJ2-7; 7 bases are a match to TRBD1. Germline CDR1 reads MDHEN; CDR2 reads SYDVKM. The CDR3 is 13 amino acids. V was pared by 8 bases and J by 6 bases, with 10 bases of the junction left unmatched. DNA of the CDR3: TGTGCCAGCGCAGGAACAGGGGCGGGCGAGCAGTACTTC. As protein: CASAGTGAGEQYF.

The chain is built from TRBV28 and TRBJ2-6; D ambiguous. Trimming shortened V by 3 bases and J by 0 bases, and 12 bases separated the two germline ends. The CDR3 covers 17 residues. The germline gives CDR1 MDHEN, CDR2 SYDVKM. CDR3 nucleotide sequence: TGTGCCAGCAGTTTCCTAGGACGCATCTCTGGGGCCAACGTCCTGACTTTC. This translates into CASSFLGRISGANVLTF.

The chain combines TRBV27 with TRBJ2-1, with 10 bases identical to TRBD1. CDR3 length: 14 residues. CDR1 and CDR2 from the germline V gene are MNHEY and SMNVEV (reference sequence). The trim removed 8 bases at V and 4 bases at J, leaving 5 bases unmatched. CDR3 sequence: CASLVGQGYNEQFF. DNA of the CDR3: TGTGCCAGCCTCGTGGGACAGGGGTACAATGAGCAGTTCTTC.

In this sample, this clonotype turned up a few times. The V and J genes are TRBV7-9 and TRBJ2-1; D ambiguous. This CDR3 region has 11 residues. Per the germline V gene, CDR1 is SEHNR and CDR2 is FQNEAQ (reference sequence). The V end was cut by 7 bases, the J end by 5 bases, with 6 bases between. The DNA of the CDR3 is TGTGCCAGCAATTCAGACAATGAGCAGTTCTTC. Its protein is CASNSDNEQFF.

V is TRBV3-1 and J is TRBJ2-3; TRBD2 matches at 11 bases. The CDR3 is 17 residues long. Germline loops: CDR1 LGHDT, CDR2 YNNKEL (reference sequence). V lost 2 bases and J lost 6; bases outside the gene matches: 10. Here the CDR3 DNA reads TGTGCCAGCAGCCAAAATCTTCTAGCGGGGGGCCTTGATACGCAGTATTTT. Translating gives CASSQNLLAGGLDTQYF.

This clonotype was observed once. The CDR3 is CASSQLVGASNEKLFF. The CDR3 DNA is TGTGCCAGCAGCCAATTAGTGGGGGCGTCTAATGAAAAACTGTTTTTT. This chain joins TRBV4-2 and TRBJ1-4; weak D call: TRBD1 (6 bases). V gave up 2 bases and J gave up 3 bases, with 13 bases separating them. Germline V gene data show CDR1 as LGHNA and CDR2 as YNFKEQ. This CDR3 region has 16 residues.

This chain connects TRBV10-3 to TRBJ2-3, with D perhaps matching TRBD1 (7 bases). The V gene's germline CDR1 is ENHRY and CDR2 SYGVKD. The V end lost 2 bases, the J end lost 11 bases, and 23 bases lay between the germline ends. The CDR3 is 16 amino acids. The CDR3 DNA reads as TGTGCCATCAGTGAGGCGGGACAGCCTCAGATCGGGGAGCAGTATTTT. Translating gives CAISEAGQPQIGEQYF.

The rearrangement uses TRBV9 and TRBJ2-5; D gene uncertain. Germline CDR1 reads SGDLS; CDR2 reads YYNGEE. V was pared by 3 bases and J by 5 bases, with 14 bases between. CDR3 length: 14 residues. CDR3 bases: TGTGCCAGCAGCGCAGAAGGCTACCGGGAGACCCAGTACTTC. Its protein is CASSAEGYRETQYF.

This rearrangement joins TRBV6-6 to TRBJ1-5; D is uncertain. V lost 2 bases, J lost 2 bases, and 13 bases lay in between. Per the germline V gene, CDR1 is MNHNY and CDR2 is SVGAGI (reference sequence). The CDR3 extends over 16 amino acids. CDR3 bases: TGTGCCAGCAGTTACGATGTCGCGGGTGGCAATCAGCCCCAGCATTTT. Amino acid sequence: CASSYDVAGGNQPQHF.

V usage is TRBV20-1 and J usage is TRBJ2-7, with 8 bases identical to TRBD1. This CDR3 spans 17 amino acids. CDR1 DFQATT and CDR2 SNEGSKA come from the germline V gene (reference sequence). V lost 4 bases to trimming and J lost 0 bases; unmatched junction nucleotides: 14. The CDR3 coding sequence is TGCAGTGCTACCGGGACAGGCATAATCGGGACCTCCTACGAGCAGTACTTC. Protein sequence: CSATGTGIIGTSYEQYF.

This clonotype was counted ten times or more. V is TRBV4-2 and J is TRBJ2-1; D is perhaps TRBD2 (7 bases). Per germline, CDR1 LGHNA and CDR2 YNFKEQ. V was clipped by 0 bases and J by 8 bases, with 17 bases between them. This CDR3 spans 16 amino acids. In DNA form, the CDR3 reads TGTGCCAGCAGCCAAGAAAGGCGGGGGCCCAAGTATGAGCAGTTCTTC. It codes for CASSQERRGPKYEQFF.

The chain carries TRBV5-1 and TRBJ2-7; possible D gene TRBD2, 5 bases. The CDR3 length is 15 residues. Germline CDR1 reads SGHRS; CDR2 reads YFSETQ. The V end lost 6 bases, the J end lost 1 base, and 17 bases lay between the germline ends. CDR3 amino acids: CASNLVSATSYEQYF. The CDR3 DNA reads as TGCGCCAGCAACCTAGTTAGCGCCACTTCCTACGAGCAGTACTTC.

In regard to this clonotype: A clone one base away is much larger, so this may be a read error. This chain joins TRBV20-1 and TRBJ2-5, with 8 bases matching TRBD2. The CDR3 totals 14 residues. Germline-derived CDR1 and CDR2 are DFQATT and SNEGSKA (reference sequence). The V segment lost 5 bases and the J segment 0 bases; nucleotides outside the gene matches: 5. Here the CDR3 DNA reads TGCAGTGCTTCTCGGGAGGGCAACCAAGAGACCCAGTACTTC. Protein sequence: CSASREGNQETQYF.

The gene calls are TRBV6-1 and TRBJ2-4; D is possibly TRBD1 (6 bases). The J call is doubtful: the DNA matches TRBJ2-5 better. From germline, CDR1 is MNHNS and CDR2 SASEGT. This CDR3 is built from 16 residues. CDR3 sequence reads: CASSPSPGHSSETQYF. The CDR3 nucleotides are TGTGCCAGCAGCCCCTCCCCGGGACACTCTTCGGAGACCCAGTACTTC.

This clonotype was observed a single time. The J gene is TRBJ1-6, the V gene TRBV7-2, with 7 bases aligning to TRBD1. CDR1 is SGHTA and CDR2 is FQGNSA in the germline V gene. J gave up 8 bases and V 1 base, and 5 bases lay outside the gene matches. The CDR3 sequence is 15 residues long. Here the CDR3 reads CASSLEGAGDSPLHF. The CDR3, as DNA: TGTGCCAGCAGCTTAGAGGGGGCCGGGGATTCACCCCTCCACTTT.

In regard to this clonotype: It may be a read error: a sequence one base away is much more abundant. The V and J genes are TRBV3-1 and TRBJ1-5; D gene uncertain. Germline CDR1 LGHDT, CDR2 YNNKEL (reference sequence). CDR3 length equals 15 residues. The DNA for the CDR3 is TGTACCAGCAGCCCCTCCGGGCAGGAGTTTCAGCCCCAGCATTTT. Its translation: CTSSPSGQEFQPQHF.

Note on this clonotype: At one boundary the junction diverges from the germline segment, which might be a read error. The V call is TRBV3-1, the J call TRBJ1-1; D unclear. Germline lookup yields CDR1 LGHDT and CDR2 YNNKEL (reference sequence). The CDR3 is 12 amino acids. CDR3 protein: CVSSQHNTEAFF. The CDR3 nucleotides are TGTGTCAGCAGCCAGCACAACACTGAAGCTTTCTTT.

This clonotype turned up a few times. The chain joins TRBV6-2 or TRBV6-3 to TRBJ1-2; the match to TRBD1 covers 8 bases. CDR3 size: 14 residues. The J segment lost 5 bases and the V segment lost 2 bases, leaving 4 bases of the junction unmatched. Germline-derived CDR1 and CDR2 are MNHEY and SVGEGT. CDR3 in amino acids: CASSYRQGAYGYTF. Here the CDR3 DNA reads TGTGCCAGCAGTTACCGGCAGGGGGCTTATGGCTACACCTTC.

The chain uses TRBV9 and TRBJ2-2; no reliable D call. Germline loops: CDR1 SGDLS, CDR2 YYNGEE. Trimming shortened V by 4 bases and J by 1 base, and 14 bases separated the two germline ends. The CDR3 covers 16 residues. The CDR3 DNA reads TGTGCCAGCAGCACCCGGCTAGGGATGAACACCGGGGAGCTGTTTTTT. This translates into CASSTRLGMNTGELFF.

Note on this clonotype: A much larger clone lies a single base off, so this may be a read error. The V and J genes are TRBV20-1 and TRBJ2-1; D is unclear. Germline values: CDR1 DFQATT, CDR2 SNEGSKA (reference sequence). Trimming cost V 1 base and J 7 bases, with 11 bases left between them. This CDR3 spans 13 amino acids. This CDR3 is CSARVSTRNEQFF. In nucleotides, the CDR3 is TGCAGTGCTAGAGTTTCGACCAGGAATGAGCAGTTCTTC.

This clonotype was seen at least ten times. This rearrangement joins TRBV4-3 to TRBJ2-7; D assignment may be TRBD1 or TRBD2 (5 bases each). CDR1 and CDR2 from the germline V gene are LGHNA and YSLEER. The CDR3 has 15 amino acids. Trimming took off 0 bases at V and 1 base at J, with 10 bases between the two ends. CDR3 sequence (DNA): TGCGCCAGCAGCCAAGACCGGGACGGATCCTACGAGCAGTACTTC. This sequence encodes CASSQDRDGSYEQYF.

This chain joins TRBV12-3 or TRBV12-4 and TRBJ2-1; 8 nucleotides agree with TRBD2. V trimming: 3 bases; J trimming: 6 bases; junction bases outside the gene matches: 7. CDR3 length equals 15 residues. The CDR3: CASSLGTSPRNEQFF. CDR3 in DNA: TGTGCCAGCAGTTTGGGGACTAGTCCACGCAATGAGCAGTTCTTC.

This clonotype has only a few counts. The chain joins TRBV7-2 to TRBJ2-5; D might be TRBD1 (5 bases). The CDR3 is made up of 13 amino acids. Germline V lookup: CDR1 SGHTA, CDR2 FQGNSA. V gave up 5 bases and J gave up 11 bases, with 18 bases separating them. This chain's CDR3 is CASSPRTLNEQYF. The CDR3 DNA follows: TGTGCCAGCAGCCCCCGGACATTGAATGAGCAGTACTTC.